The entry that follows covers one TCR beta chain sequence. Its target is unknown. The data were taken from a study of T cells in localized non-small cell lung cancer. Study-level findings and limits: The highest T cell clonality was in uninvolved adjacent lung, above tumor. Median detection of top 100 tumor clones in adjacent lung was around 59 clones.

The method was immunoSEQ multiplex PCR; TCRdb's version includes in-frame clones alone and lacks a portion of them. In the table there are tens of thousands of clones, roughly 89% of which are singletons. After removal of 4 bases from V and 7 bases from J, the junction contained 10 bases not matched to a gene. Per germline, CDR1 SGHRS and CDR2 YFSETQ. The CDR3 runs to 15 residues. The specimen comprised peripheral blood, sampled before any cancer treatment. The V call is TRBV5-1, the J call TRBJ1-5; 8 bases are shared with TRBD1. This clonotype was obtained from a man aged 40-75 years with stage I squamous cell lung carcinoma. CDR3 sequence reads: CASSPGQGGYQPQHF. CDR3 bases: TGCGCCAGCAGCCCAGGACAGGGAGGGTACCAGCCCCAGCATTTT.